A selection of T cell receptor beta chains follows, all from one sample in a study of blood T cells in healthy people across ages. TCRdb re-called the 5' RACE reads with MiXCR, one entry per CDR3 protein. Here the sample spans about 970,000 distinct CDR3 sequences, roughly half being singletons. The sample taken for sequencing was blood. Source of these receptors: an older woman in good health. CDR3s include the opening cysteine and the closing phenylalanine or tryptophan. D genes are given only for firm matches. Size is stated for part of the rows, as once, few or many counts, or as a class when the clone is expanded.

d_gene: NA
j_gene: TRBJ2-7
v_gene: TRBV3-1
abundance: few
CDR3aa: CASSPGAGTYEQYF
CDR3nt: TGTGCCAGCAGCCCGGGGGCCGGCACCTACGAGCAGTACTTC

d_gene: NA
j_gene: TRBJ1-2
v_gene: TRBV7-9
abundance: few
CDR3aa: CASSPSGGSDYGYTF
CDR3nt: TGTGCCAGCAGCCCCTCCGGAGGTTCGGACTATGGCTACACCTTC

d_gene: NA
j_gene: TRBJ2-3
v_gene: TRBV20-1
abundance: many
CDR3aa: CSARDPSTDTQYF
CDR3nt: TGCAGTGCTAGAGATCCTAGCACAGATACGCAGTATTTT

d_gene: NA
j_gene: TRBJ2-3
v_gene: TRBV11-2
abundance: few
CDR3aa: CASTPGLLTDTQYF
CDR3nt: TGTGCCAGCACCCCGGGACTGCTCACAGATACGCAGTATTTT

d_gene: TRBD2
j_gene: TRBJ2-1
v_gene: TRBV20-1
abundance: NA
CDR3aa: CSARTGLAGGEQFF
CDR3nt: TGCAGTGCTAGGACGGGACTAGCGGGCGGCGAGCAGTTCTTC

d_gene: NA
j_gene: TRBJ2-7
v_gene: TRBV21-1
abundance: NA
CDR3aa: CASSKRVYEQYF
CDR3nt: TGTGCCAGCAGCAAAAGGGTCTACGAGCAGTACTTC

d_gene: TRBD2
j_gene: TRBJ2-1
v_gene: TRBV7-9
abundance: NA
CDR3aa: CASSLREAGVDEQFF
CDR3nt: TGTGCCAGCAGCTTGAGGGAAGCGGGAGTCGATGAGCAGTTCTTC

d_gene: NA
j_gene: TRBJ2-3
v_gene: TRBV29-1
abundance: NA
CDR3aa: CSGGYGVDTQYF
CDR3nt: TGCAGCGGCGGTTACGGGGTGGATACGCAGTATTTT

d_gene: TRBD2
j_gene: TRBJ2-1
v_gene: TRBV6-2/TRBV6-3
abundance: NA
CDR3aa: CASSHNSGRSYNEQFF
CDR3nt: TGTGCCAGCAGCCACAATAGCGGGAGATCCTACAATGAGCAGTTCTTC

d_gene: NA
j_gene: TRBJ2-7
v_gene: TRBV9
abundance: NA
CDR3aa: CASSLRGHNYEQYF
CDR3nt: TGTGCCAGCAGCCTCCGGGGCCACAACTACGAGCAGTACTTC

d_gene: NA
j_gene: TRBJ1-2
v_gene: TRBV20-1
abundance: NA
CDR3aa: CSALMGRVDSLNYGYTF
CDR3nt: TGCAGTGCCCTGATGGGCAGGGTAGACTCACTTAACTATGGCTACACCTTC

d_gene: NA
j_gene: TRBJ1-1
v_gene: TRBV28
abundance: NA
CDR3aa: CASSSPATGGGTEAFF
CDR3nt: TGTGCCAGCAGTTCACCCGCAACCGGGGGAGGAACTGAAGCTTTCTTT

d_gene: NA
j_gene: TRBJ1-1
v_gene: TRBV11-2
abundance: NA
CDR3aa: CASSFIQGRNTEAFF
CDR3nt: TGTGCCAGCAGCTTCATACAGGGAAGGAACACTGAAGCTTTCTTT

d_gene: NA
j_gene: TRBJ2-3
v_gene: TRBV2
abundance: NA
CDR3aa: CASRSDRNTDTQYF
CDR3nt: TGTGCCAGCAGGAGTGACAGAAACACAGATACGCAGTATTTT

d_gene: NA
j_gene: TRBJ1-4
v_gene: TRBV2
abundance: NA
CDR3aa: CASAKEAEKLFF
CDR3nt: TGTGCCAGCGCTAAGGAGGCCGAAAAACTGTTTTTT

d_gene: NA
j_gene: TRBJ1-5
v_gene: TRBV6-1
abundance: NA
CDR3aa: CASSPSRGSNQPQHF
CDR3nt: TGTGCCAGCAGCCCCAGCAGGGGCTCCAATCAGCCCCAGCATTTT

d_gene: TRBD1
j_gene: TRBJ2-5
v_gene: TRBV29-1
abundance: NA
CDR3aa: CSVSTGGPLETQYF
CDR3nt: TGCAGCGTTTCGACAGGGGGACCGCTAGAGACCCAGTACTTC

d_gene: NA
j_gene: TRBJ1-5
v_gene: TRBV28
abundance: NA
CDR3aa: CASSPRLGDQPQHF
CDR3nt: TGTGCCAGCAGCCCGAGACTTGGGGATCAGCCCCAGCATTTT

d_gene: TRBD2
j_gene: TRBJ2-7
v_gene: TRBV28
abundance: once
CDR3aa: CASSPGLASITYEQYF
CDR3nt: TGTGCCAGCAGCCCGGGACTAGCGAGCATTACCTACGAGCAGTACTTC

d_gene: NA
j_gene: TRBJ2-7
v_gene: TRBV3-1
abundance: NA
CDR3aa: CASSHSTGPRDEQYF
CDR3nt: TGTGCCAGCAGCCACTCGACAGGACCGCGGGACGAGCAGTACTTC

d_gene: NA
j_gene: TRBJ2-7
v_gene: TRBV3-1
abundance: few
CDR3aa: CASSQFQIPRDYEQYF
CDR3nt: TGTGCCAGCAGCCAATTTCAAATCCCGCGGGATTACGAGCAGTACTTC

d_gene: NA
j_gene: TRBJ2-6
v_gene: TRBV7-8
abundance: NA
CDR3aa: CASSLGGPPSGANVLTF
CDR3nt: TGTGCCAGCAGCTTAGGAGGGCCTCCCTCTGGGGCCAACGTCCTGACTTTC

d_gene: TRBD2
j_gene: TRBJ2-1
v_gene: TRBV5-1
abundance: NA
CDR3aa: CASRGRRESQETRYF
CDR3nt: TGCGCCAGCAGAGGAAGGCGGGAGAGCCAAGAGACCCGGTACTTC

d_gene: TRBD2
j_gene: TRBJ2-5
v_gene: TRBV20-1
abundance: NA
CDR3aa: CSARDGLAGQETQYF
CDR3nt: TGCAGTGCTAGAGATGGACTAGCGGGGCAAGAGACCCAGTACTTC

d_gene: NA
j_gene: TRBJ2-7
v_gene: TRBV4-3
abundance: many
CDR3aa: CASSYHFRSQESYEQYF
CDR3nt: TGCGCCAGCAGCTACCATTTCCGAAGCCAGGAGTCCTACGAGCAGTACTTC

d_gene: NA
j_gene: TRBJ1-6
v_gene: TRBV11-2
abundance: NA
CDR3aa: CASRADGRNSPLHF
CDR3nt: TGTGCCAGCAGGGCGGACGGAAGAAATTCACCCCTCCACTTT

d_gene: TRBD1
j_gene: TRBJ2-7
v_gene: TRBV12-3/TRBV12-4
abundance: NA
CDR3aa: CASSLRRAGGNYEQYF
CDR3nt: TGTGCCAGCAGTTTACGACGGGCAGGGGGCAACTACGAGCAGTACTTC

d_gene: TRBD1
j_gene: TRBJ1-2
v_gene: TRBV14
abundance: NA
CDR3aa: CAQEIDRGLYGYTF
CDR3nt: TGTGCCCAAGAAATTGACAGGGGCCTCTATGGCTACACCTTC

d_gene: TRBD2
j_gene: TRBJ2-1
v_gene: TRBV10-3
abundance: once
CDR3aa: CAISPAPRTSGSYNEQFF
CDR3nt: TGTGCCATCAGCCCCGCCCCCCGGACTAGCGGGAGTTACAATGAGCAGTTCTTC

d_gene: NA
j_gene: TRBJ1-5
v_gene: TRBV29-1
abundance: NA
CDR3aa: CSVFSGALGQPQHF
CDR3nt: TGCAGCGTCTTCTCGGGGGCGCTTGGTCAGCCCCAGCATTTT

d_gene: TRBD1
j_gene: TRBJ2-7
v_gene: TRBV9
abundance: NA
CDR3aa: CASSVAGPGGSEQYF
CDR3nt: TGTGCCAGCAGCGTAGCTGGGCCAGGGGGCTCCGAGCAGTACTTC

d_gene: NA
j_gene: TRBJ1-4
v_gene: TRBV10-3
abundance: few
CDR3aa: CAISEGQGSYGEKLFF
CDR3nt: TGTGCCATCAGTGAGGGCCAGGGATCCTACGGTGAAAAACTGTTTTTT

d_gene: TRBD1
j_gene: TRBJ2-5
v_gene: TRBV14
abundance: NA
CDR3aa: CASSQSGQGKQYF
CDR3nt: TGTGCCAGCAGCCAGAGCGGACAGGGTAAGCAGTACTTC

d_gene: NA
j_gene: TRBJ1-2
v_gene: TRBV5-4
abundance: NA
CDR3aa: CASSFGGSGYTF
CDR3nt: TGTGCCAGCAGCTTTGGAGGGAGCGGCTACACCTTC

d_gene: NA
j_gene: TRBJ2-4
v_gene: TRBV9
abundance: NA
CDR3aa: CTSSVDTAKNIQYF
CDR3nt: TGTACCAGCAGCGTAGATACGGCAAAAAACATTCAGTACTTC

d_gene: TRBD2
j_gene: TRBJ2-4
v_gene: TRBV7-9
abundance: NA
CDR3aa: CASSLDHGLAGGLAKNIQYF
CDR3nt: TGTGCCAGCAGCCTGGACCATGGGCTAGCGGGAGGTCTAGCCAAAAACATTCAGTACTTC

d_gene: NA
j_gene: TRBJ2-1
v_gene: TRBV28
abundance: NA
CDR3aa: CASSFAVAGPYNEQFF
CDR3nt: TGTGCCAGCAGTTTTGCGGTTGCGGGCCCCTACAATGAGCAGTTCTTC

d_gene: TRBD2
j_gene: TRBJ2-4
v_gene: TRBV14
abundance: NA
CDR3aa: CASSQWVSGTRQEQYF
CDR3nt: TGTGCTAGCAGCCAATGGGTCTCCGGGACTAGACAGGAGCAGTACTTC

d_gene: NA
j_gene: TRBJ2-5
v_gene: TRBV2
abundance: NA
CDR3aa: CASGRSGNEQYF
CDR3nt: TGTGCCAGCGGACGGAGCGGCAATGAGCAGTACTTC

d_gene: TRBD1
j_gene: TRBJ2-7
v_gene: TRBV10-3
abundance: few
CDR3aa: CAISGQGTYEQYF
CDR3nt: TGTGCCATCAGCGGACAGGGGACCTACGAGCAGTACTTC

d_gene: NA
j_gene: TRBJ2-7
v_gene: TRBV20-1
abundance: NA
CDR3aa: CSAARDPSYEQYF
CDR3nt: TGCAGTGCTGCCCGGGACCCCTCCTACGAGCAGTACTTC

d_gene: NA
j_gene: TRBJ1-6
v_gene: TRBV30
abundance: NA
CDR3aa: CALESSYNSPLHF
CDR3nt: TGCGCCCTTGAAAGCTCCTATAATTCACCCCTCCACTTT

d_gene: TRBD1
j_gene: TRBJ1-3
v_gene: TRBV6-1
abundance: NA
CDR3aa: CASSEGGQGTHTIYF
CDR3nt: TGTGCCAGCAGTGAAGGGGGACAGGGTACGCACACCATATATTTT

d_gene: TRBD2
j_gene: TRBJ2-1
v_gene: TRBV5-1
abundance: few
CDR3aa: CASSWGGGTAYNEQFF
CDR3nt: TGCGCCAGCAGCTGGGGGGGAGGTACGGCGTACAATGAGCAGTTCTTC

d_gene: NA
j_gene: TRBJ2-3
v_gene: TRBV28
abundance: NA
CDR3aa: CASIRGGYSTDTQYF
CDR3nt: TGTGCCAGCATAAGGGGGGGGTATAGCACAGATACGCAGTATTTT

d_gene: NA
j_gene: TRBJ2-7
v_gene: TRBV21-1
abundance: NA
CDR3aa: CASSFQTSTSSYEQYF
CDR3nt: TGTGCCAGCAGCTTCCAGACTAGCACGAGCTCCTACGAGCAGTACTTC

d_gene: NA
j_gene: TRBJ2-4
v_gene: TRBV20-1
abundance: few
CDR3aa: CSATVGLAKNIQYF
CDR3nt: TGCAGTGCCACAGTGGGGTTAGCCAAAAACATTCAGTACTTC

d_gene: TRBD2
j_gene: TRBJ2-5
v_gene: TRBV29-1
abundance: few
CDR3aa: CSTRRGAGSETQYF
CDR3nt: TGCAGCACCAGGCGTGGAGCGGGAAGCGAGACCCAGTACTTC

d_gene: NA
j_gene: TRBJ2-7
v_gene: TRBV7-9
abundance: NA
CDR3aa: CASSFQEIYEQYF
CDR3nt: TGTGCCAGCAGCTTTCAGGAGATCTACGAGCAGTACTTC

d_gene: NA
j_gene: TRBJ1-5
v_gene: TRBV7-2
abundance: few
CDR3aa: CASSPDRGYNQPQHF
CDR3nt: TGTGCCAGCAGCCCCGACAGAGGATACAATCAGCCCCAGCATTTT

d_gene: NA
j_gene: TRBJ2-7
v_gene: TRBV11-2
abundance: NA
CDR3aa: CASSLASEAYEQYF
CDR3nt: TGTGCCAGCAGCTTAGCCAGCGAGGCCTACGAGCAGTACTTC

d_gene: NA
j_gene: TRBJ2-3
v_gene: TRBV24-1
abundance: NA
CDR3aa: CATSDLGDSTDTQYF
CDR3nt: TGTGCCACCAGTGACCTCGGGGACAGCACAGATACGCAGTATTTT

d_gene: NA
j_gene: TRBJ1-2
v_gene: TRBV12-3/TRBV12-4
abundance: NA
CDR3aa: CASTRGRGYGYTF
CDR3nt: TGTGCCAGCACCCGAGGCAGGGGCTATGGCTACACCTTC

d_gene: NA
j_gene: TRBJ2-5
v_gene: TRBV12-3/TRBV12-4
abundance: NA
CDR3aa: CASSRGGRTGSQETQYF
CDR3nt: TGTGCCAGCAGTCGAGGAGGGAGGACAGGTAGCCAAGAGACCCAGTACTTC

d_gene: NA
j_gene: TRBJ2-3
v_gene: TRBV20-1
abundance: NA
CDR3aa: CSAKKGGALDMQYF
CDR3nt: TGCAGTGCCAAAAAGGGTGGCGCCCTCGATATGCAGTATTTT